This entry describes one T cell receptor (beta chain). Its target is not known. The germline V gene has CDR1 DFQATT and CDR2 SNEGSKA (reference sequence). V was shortened by 0 bases and J by 8 bases, with 25 bases between the two germline ends. The CDR3 extends over 17 amino acids. Before thyroid surgery, none of the patients had received any treatment. The sample originates from a study of metastatic and nonmetastatic thyroid tumors. Study-wide context: Repertoires were compared across blood and tumor or nodule tissue from malignant and benign thyroid patients.

Authors' methods: CDR3 was compared across clinicopathological groups, and the resulting differences were used to build a distant-metastasis classifier for papillary thyroid cancer. TCRdb re-clonotyped the PCR reads through MiXCR. These V and J calls originate from TCRdb's pipeline instead of the authors' own analysis. The profile shows around 35,000 clones, about a sixth of them singletons. Study-wide results and caveats: TCR beta diversity was reportedly significantly higher in malignant thyroid tumors than benign nodules, in blood and tumor.

The chain employs TRBV20-1 and TRBJ2-5, with a tentative D call TRBD2 (6 bases). This TCR derives from a female donor with papillary thyroid cancer or a benign thyroid nodule (not recorded which). Some clones in this sample may be carry-over from other donors' samples. Sequences were obtained from blood. CDR3: CSARDYGALAAGDTQYF. Here the CDR3 DNA reads TGCAGTGCTAGAGATTACGGAGCACTAGCTGCTGGGGATACCCAGTACTTC.